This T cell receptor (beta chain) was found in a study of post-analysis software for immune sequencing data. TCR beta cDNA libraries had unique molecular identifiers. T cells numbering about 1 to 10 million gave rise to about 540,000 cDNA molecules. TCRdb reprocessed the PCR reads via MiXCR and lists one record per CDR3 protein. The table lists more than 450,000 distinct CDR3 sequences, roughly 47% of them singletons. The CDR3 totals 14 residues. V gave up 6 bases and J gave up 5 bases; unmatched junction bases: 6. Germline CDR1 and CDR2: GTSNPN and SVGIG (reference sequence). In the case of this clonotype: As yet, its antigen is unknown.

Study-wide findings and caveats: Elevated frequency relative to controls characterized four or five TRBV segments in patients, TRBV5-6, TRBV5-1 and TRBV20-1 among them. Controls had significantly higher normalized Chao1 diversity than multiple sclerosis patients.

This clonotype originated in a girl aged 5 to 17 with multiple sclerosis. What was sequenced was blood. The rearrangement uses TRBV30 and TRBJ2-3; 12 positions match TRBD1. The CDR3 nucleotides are TGTGCCTGCGGGACAGGGGGCAAAAGAGATACGCAGTATTTT. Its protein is CACGTGGKRDTQYF.